These 13 T cell receptor beta chains were all obtained from the same sample, sequenced in a study of regulatory T cells in long-lasting Graves disease. Construction of TCR beta libraries relied on iRepertoire HTBI primers and on Arm-PCR targeting CDR3 regions. TCRdb ran MiXCR on the multiplex PCR reads and lists one entry per CDR3 protein. Found here are hundreds of thousands of distinct CDR3 sequences, 30% of them singletons; the top ten hold about 40%. Time point specified: persistent/refractory GD, antithyroid drugs over 5 years with positive TRAb. PBMC-derived RNA was used for the TCR library. Here the sequenced sample was peripheral blood mononuclear cells (PBMCs), taken when the disease was refractory, from a patient treated with antithyroid drugs. These receptors all stem from a female donor with Graves disease.

This clonotype was seen a few times. The J gene is TRBJ2-7, the V gene TRBV20-1; D might be TRBD1 or TRBD2, each matching 5 bases. V lost 1 base and J 0 bases, leaving 16 bases between the germline ends. The CDR3 consists of 16 residues. Germline loops: CDR1 DFQATT, CDR2 SNEGSKA (reference sequence). This CDR3 reads CSARGAGRVSSYEQYF. CDR3 in DNA: TGCAGTGCTAGAGGGGCGGGCAGGGTTAGCTCCTACGAGCAGTACTTC.

This clonotype turned up a few times. The chain couples TRBV12-3 or TRBV12-4 to TRBJ1-3; D unresolved. Trimming took 8 bases from V and 0 from J, leaving 11 bases between them. The CDR3 length is 14 residues. CDR3 nucleotides: TGTGCCAGCCCCCCCGTAGCCTCTGGAAACACCATATATTTT. Protein: CASPPVASGNTIYF.

This clonotype appeared many times. The V and J genes are TRBV2 and TRBJ1-2; the D is unclear. The CDR3 sequence is 14 residues long. CDR1 is SNHLY, CDR2 FYNNEI, per germline. Trimming took off 7 bases at V and 1 base at J, with 13 bases between the two ends. In DNA form, the CDR3 reads TGTGCCAGCACCCAGATGCGGGATAACTATGGCTACACCTTC. Translating gives CASTQMRDNYGYTF.

The rearrangement links TRBV12-3 or TRBV12-4 to TRBJ1-6; D gene uncertain. Trimming removed 6 bases at V and 2 bases at J, with 8 bases between. The CDR3 is 14 amino acids. CDR3: CASSNGPYNSPLHF. The CDR3 bases are TGTGCCAGCAGCAATGGTCCCTATAATTCACCCCTCCACTTT.

J is TRBJ1-5 and V is TRBV6-5; D is perhaps TRBD1 (5 bases). This CDR3 contains 14 residues. The germline V gene encodes CDR1 MNHEY and CDR2 SVGAGI. V lost 3 bases and J lost 9, with 15 bases in between. CDR3 region: CASSYDGGNGPQHF. CDR3 sequence (DNA): TGTGCCAGCAGTTATGATGGGGGGAACGGGCCCCAGCATTTT.

This clonotype was found many times. V gene TRBV2 combines with J gene TRBJ2-2; D is unresolved. Germline V gene data show CDR1 as SNHLY and CDR2 as FYNNEI. Between the trimmed V and J ends, which lost 7 bases and 6 bases, there was a span of 3 bases. This CDR3 comprises 10 residues. DNA of the CDR3: TGTGCCAGCATCGCCGGGGAGCTGTTTTTT. It yields the protein CASIAGELFF.

The table lists this clonotype with a few counts. The chain is built from TRBV6-1 and TRBJ1-2, with D possibly TRBD1 on 5 matching bases. Per germline, CDR1 MNHNS and CDR2 SASEGT. Between the trimmed V and J ends, which lost 2 bases and 2 bases, there was a span of 12 bases. The length of the CDR3 is 15 residues. CDR3: CASSESPGLNYGYTF. The CDR3 DNA follows: TGTGCCAGCAGTGAATCCCCGGGACTCAACTATGGCTACACCTTC.

V usage is TRBV6-1 and J usage is TRBJ2-4, with 9 bases fitting TRBD1. CDR3 length equals 15 residues. Per the germline V gene, CDR1 is MNHNS and CDR2 is SASEGT. Unmatched junction bases numbered 4, after V lost 5 bases and J lost 2 bases. The CDR3 DNA reads TGTGCCAGCAGTAGGACAGGGGATCCCAAAAACATTCAGTACTTC. This codes for CASSRTGDPKNIQYF.

The gene calls are TRBV9 and TRBJ2-7; 8 bases are shared with TRBD2. CDR3 length: 15 residues. Trimming took 0 bases from V and 3 from J; bases not matched to a gene: 5. Germline CDR1 is SGDLS and CDR2 is YYNGEE. The CDR3 DNA sequence: TGTGCCAGCAGCGTAGGGCGGGAGGTCGTCTACGAGCAGTACTTC. Translated, it gives CASSVGREVVYEQYF. Drawing the rest from reference TRBV9 and TRBJ2-7, the complete variable domain is DSGVTQTPKHLITATGQRVTLRCSPRSGDLSVYWYQQSLDQGLQFLIQYYNGEERAKGNILERFSAQQFPDLHSELNLSSLELGDSALYFCASSVGREVVYEQYFGPGTRLTVT.

This clonotype was observed many times. The rearrangement uses TRBV3-1 and TRBJ2-7; either TRBD1 or TRBD2 may fit D (7 bases each). Germline-derived CDR1 and CDR2 are LGHDT and YNNKEL (reference sequence). The CDR3 has 14 residues. Trimming took off 1 base at V and 4 bases at J, with 11 bases between the two ends. The CDR3 coding sequence is TGTGCCAGCAGCCAAGGACAGGGAGGGTACGAGCAGTACTTC. This translates into CASSQGQGGYEQYF.

On this clonotype itself: One base away lies a much larger clone, so this may be a sequencing read error. The chain carries TRBV28 and TRBJ1-4; 7 nucleotides align to TRBD1. V gave up 5 bases and J gave up 7 bases; unmatched junction bases: 16. The CDR3 spans 17 residues. Per germline, CDR1 MDHEN and CDR2 SYDVKM. The CDR3 here is CASSAALSTYRGEKLFF. The CDR3 DNA follows: TGTGCCAGCAGTGCCGCGCTCTCGACGTACAGGGGTGAAAAACTGTTTTTT.

The chain's CDR3 is CASRVTNTGELFF. CDR3 nucleotides: TGTGCCAGCAGGGTTACGAACACCGGGGAGCTGTTTTTT. The chain recombines TRBV2 with TRBJ2-2; D gene uncertain. Germline CDR1 is SNHLY and CDR2 is FYNNEI. The CDR3 length is 13 residues. V was cut by 6 bases and J by 0 bases, with 5 bases left in between. The variable domain in full, with the rest retrieved from reference TRBV2 and TRBJ2-2, is EPEVTQTPSHQVTQMGQEVILRCVPISNHLYFYWYRQILGQKVEFLVSFYNNEISEKSEIFDDQFSVERPDGSNFTLKIRSTKLEDSAMYFCASRVTNTGELFFGEGSRLTVL.

The chain links TRBV10-1 to TRBJ2-2; 7 bases match TRBD1. Germline V gene data show CDR1 as WNHNN and CDR2 as SYGVQD (reference sequence). This CDR3 region has 16 residues. Trimming cost V 4 bases and J 5 bases; bases outside gene matches: 10. The CDR3 protein is CASSADQGVRTGELFF. DNA of the CDR3: TGCGCCAGCAGTGCAGATCAGGGGGTTAGGACCGGGGAGCTGTTTTTT.